One TCR beta chain is described in this entry. At one of its ends the junction is not consistent with the germline gene, which may arise from a read error. The source of the sample is a study of cytomegalovirus exposure and HLA in healthy donors. CDR3 length: 13 amino acids. The germline gives CDR1 SSHAT, CDR2 FNYEAQ (reference sequence). 60 Vbeta and 13 Jbeta primers were used in PCR. Clones were sequenced by immunoSEQ multiplex PCR, and TCRdb holds only the in-frame ones, with some missing. The table records more than 110,000 clones, 77% of them present only once. This receptor was identified in a woman aged 50 to 60 in good health and CMV-seronegative. Sequencing used PBMCs. The V call is TRBV7-7, the J call TRBJ1-6; D may be TRBD1 (5 bases). The DNA for the CDR3 is TGTGCTAGCAGCTCGGACAAGAATTCACCCCTCCACTTT. Protein: CASSSDKNSPLHF. Looking up the rest from reference TRBV7-7 and TRBJ1-6 gives the full variable domain: GAGVSQSPRYKVTKRGQDVTLRCDPISSHATLYWYQQALGQGPEFLTYFNYEAQPDKSGLPSDRFSAERPEGSISTLTIQRTEQRDSAMYRCASSSDKNSPLHFGNGTRLTVT.